This T cell receptor (beta chain) comes out of a study of cytomegalovirus exposure and HLA in healthy donors. General study findings and limits: Presence/absence analyses assumed roughly uniform sequencing depth across donors. Researchers catalogued under 200 TCR beta chains as cytomegalovirus-associated. HLA-A and HLA-B allele assignments for most subjects were reportedly predicted accurately using TCR beta sequences. CMV serostatus was the sole immune exposure information available.

The sample holds one count of this clone. Its antigen is not identified. PCR amplification relied on 60 Vbeta primers (plus 13 Jbeta primers). Clones were read by immunoSEQ multiplex PCR, and TCRdb kept only the in-frame ones, dropping some. This table holds about 120,000 clones, 74% found once. With V trimmed by 3 bases and J by 10 bases, 7 bases remained unmatched. This CDR3 contains 13 residues. The V gene's germline CDR1 is MNHNS and CDR2 SASEGT. The sequence was obtained from a middle-aged woman in good health and CMV-seropositive. The chain has TRBV6-1 and TRBJ1-1, with 8 positions matching TRBD1. The specimen sequenced was PBMCs. The CDR3 nucleotides are TGTGCCAGCAGTGAGCAGGGGGCCGATGGAGCTTTCTTT. Its protein is CASSEQGADGAFF.